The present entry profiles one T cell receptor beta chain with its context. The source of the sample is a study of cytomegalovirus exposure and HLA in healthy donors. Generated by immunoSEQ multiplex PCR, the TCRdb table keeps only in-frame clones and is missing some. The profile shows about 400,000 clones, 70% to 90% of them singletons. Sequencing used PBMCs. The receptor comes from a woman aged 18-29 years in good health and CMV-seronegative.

CDR3 residues: CASSPRDRDGTEAFF. Here the CDR3 DNA reads TGTGCCAGCAGCCCAAGGGACAGGGACGGCACTGAAGCTTTCTTT. The J gene is TRBJ1-1, the V gene TRBV11-2; the match to TRBD1 covers 9 bases. V lost 5 bases, J lost 4 bases, and 8 bases stayed unmatched. Germline values: CDR1 SGHAT, CDR2 FQNNGV. The CDR3 spans 15 residues.